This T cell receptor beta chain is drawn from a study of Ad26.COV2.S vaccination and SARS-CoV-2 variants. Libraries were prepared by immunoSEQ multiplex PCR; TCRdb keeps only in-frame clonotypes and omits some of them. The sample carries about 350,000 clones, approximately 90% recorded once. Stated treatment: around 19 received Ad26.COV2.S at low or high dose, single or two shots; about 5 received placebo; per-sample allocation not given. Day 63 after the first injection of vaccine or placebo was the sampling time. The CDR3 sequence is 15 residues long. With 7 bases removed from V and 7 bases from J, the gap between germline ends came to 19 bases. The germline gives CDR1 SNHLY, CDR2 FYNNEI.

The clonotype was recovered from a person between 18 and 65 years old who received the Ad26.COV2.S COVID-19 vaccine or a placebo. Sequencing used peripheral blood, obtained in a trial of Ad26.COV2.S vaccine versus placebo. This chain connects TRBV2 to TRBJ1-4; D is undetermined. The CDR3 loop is CASKAWPGDPEKLFF. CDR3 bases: TGTGCCAGCAAAGCCTGGCCTGGGGATCCTGAAAAACTGTTTTTT.